Shown below are 28 T cell receptor beta chains from a single sample sequenced in a study of response to subunit inactivated influenza vaccine. Via MiXCR, TCRdb re-called the RT-PCR reads, giving one row per CDR3 protein. The sample lists approximately 490,000 distinct CDR3 sequences; roughly 7.9% were seen once. The specimen comprised PBMCs from blood, sampled less than 30 months after vaccination. These receptor sequences come from a man in his fifties or sixties who received an inactivated influenza vaccine.

This clonotype was counted ten times or more. The chain employs TRBV19 and TRBJ2-1; D is possibly TRBD2 (6 bases). V gave up 7 bases and J gave up 2 bases, with 12 bases separating them. Germline CDR1 LNHDA, CDR2 SQIVND (reference sequence). The CDR3 has 14 amino acids. The CDR3 reads CASNDGGTYNEQFF. In DNA form, the CDR3 reads TGTGCCAGTAACGACGGGGGAACCTACAATGAGCAGTTCTTC.

A few counts support this clonotype. The chain links TRBV7-2 to TRBJ2-1; tentatively, D is TRBD2 (6 bases). Trimming pared 1 base from V and 5 bases from J, leaving 12 bases between. The length of the CDR3 is 15 residues. Per the germline V gene, CDR1 is SGHTA and CDR2 is FQGNSA. In DNA, the CDR3 is TGTGCCAGCAGCTTAGTTGCGGGGCCAAACAATGAGCAGTTCTTC. The encoded protein is CASSLVAGPNNEQFF.

V is TRBV3-1 and J is TRBJ1-2; D remains ambiguous. CDR1 is LGHDT, CDR2 YNNKEL, per germline (reference sequence). The CDR3 sequence is 13 residues long. Trimming cost V 0 bases and J 8 bases, with 10 bases left between them. As DNA, the CDR3 is TGTGCCAGCAGCCAAGACCCCAAGAGCGGCTACACCTTC. Protein sequence: CASSQDPKSGYTF.

Concerning this clonotype itself: An end of the junction does not agree with germline; a read error may underlie this. The chain uses TRBV3-1 and TRBJ2-7; D is unresolved. This CDR3 region has 13 residues. The germline V gene has CDR1 LGHDT and CDR2 YNNKEL (reference sequence). The CDR3 nucleotides are TGTGCCACCAGCAAGCAGGTCCCTTGCGAACAGTACTTC. As protein: CATSKQVPCEQYF.

This chain links TRBV20-1 with TRBJ2-1; 13 bases match TRBD2. CDR3 length: 15 residues. V lost 5 bases, J lost 15 bases, and 16 bases stayed unmatched. Per the germline V gene, CDR1 is DFQATT and CDR2 is SNEGSKA (reference sequence). CDR3 in DNA: TGCAGTGCTCCAGATACTAGCGGGAGGGGGCCGCCCCCGTTCTTC. Encoded protein: CSAPDTSGRGPPPFF.

This clonotype was seen many times. This chain uses TRBV6-2 or TRBV6-3 with TRBJ1-5; the D gene is possibly TRBD1 (5 bases). Germline assignment: CDR1 MNHEY and CDR2 SVGEGT. V was trimmed by 2 bases and J by 7 bases, leaving 21 bases between them. This CDR3 region has 17 residues. CDR3 sequence: CASSYVLDPVGDQPQHF. DNA of the CDR3: TGTGCCAGCAGTTACGTGTTGGATCCTGTGGGGGACCAGCCCCAGCATTTT.

CDR3 protein: CASSLVGRYNEQFF. The CDR3 bases are TGTGCCAGCAGCTTAGTCGGCCGCTACAATGAGCAGTTCTTC. The chain links TRBV11-2 to TRBJ2-1; no clear D gene. Trimming removed 1 base from V and 3 bases from J, with 7 bases in between. Germline loops: CDR1 SGHAT, CDR2 FQNNGV. The CDR3 loop spans 14 amino acids.

This clonotype was seen a few times. This chain joins TRBV5-1 and TRBJ1-3; D is undetermined. V lost 0 bases to trimming and J lost 4 bases, with 11 bases between them. The CDR3 is made up of 15 amino acids. CDR1 SGHRS and CDR2 YFSETQ come from the germline V gene. Here the CDR3 reads CASSLAGIVGNTIYF. The CDR3, as DNA: TGCGCCAGCAGCTTGGCCGGGATAGTAGGAAACACCATATATTTT. The variable domain in full, with the rest retrieved from reference TRBV5-1 and TRBJ1-3, is KAGVTQTPRYLIKTRGQQVTLSCSPISGHRSVSWYQQTPGQGLQFLFEYFSETQRNKGNFPGRFSGRQFSNSRSEMNVSTLELGDSALYLCASSLAGIVGNTIYFGEGSWLTVV.

The chain employs TRBV2 and TRBJ2-3; D call uncertain. This CDR3 is built from 15 residues. Germline V gives CDR1 SNHLY, CDR2 FYNNEI. Trimming removed 3 bases from V and 4 bases from J, with 14 bases in between. DNA of the CDR3: TGTGCCAGCAGTGAGGGCAGCCGGCAGGCAGATACGCAGTATTTT. Protein sequence: CASSEGSRQADTQYF.

This clonotype showed up many times. J is TRBJ2-1 and V is TRBV4-2; no clear D. Germline CDR1 and CDR2: LGHNA and YNFKEQ. Trimming took off 0 bases at V and 0 bases at J, with 9 bases between the two ends. This CDR3 has 16 amino acids. The CDR3 loop reads CASSQELGLSYNEQFF. The CDR3 bases are TGTGCCAGCAGCCAAGAACTGGGCCTCTCCTACAATGAGCAGTTCTTC.

This clonotype was counted at least ten times. The chain carries TRBV7-2 and TRBJ1-5; 8 bases map to TRBD1. V was pared by 5 bases and J by 3 bases, with 6 bases of the junction left unmatched. The CDR3 is 15 residues long. Per the germline V gene, CDR1 is SGHTA and CDR2 is FQGNSA. The CDR3 sequence: CASSPRTGPNQPQHF. In DNA form, the CDR3 reads TGTGCCAGCAGCCCGCGGACAGGGCCCAATCAGCCCCAGCATTTT.

This sequence joins TRBV11-2 and TRBJ2-7; D may be TRBD1 (5 bases). This CDR3 is built from 13 residues. In germline, CDR1 is SGHAT, CDR2 FQNNGV. V was cut by 0 bases and J by 6 bases, with 9 bases left in between. This CDR3 is CASSLDQGGEQYF. The DNA for the CDR3 is TGTGCCAGCAGCTTAGATCAGGGCGGCGAGCAGTACTTC.

This clonotype was picked up many times. The J gene is TRBJ2-3, the V gene TRBV11-2, with 10 bases matching TRBD2. CDR3 length: 16 residues. V gave up 1 base and J gave up 2 bases; unmatched junction bases: 3. Germline CDR1 is SGHAT and CDR2 is FQNNGV. Here the CDR3 reads CASSLVLAGVTDTQYF. The CDR3 coding sequence is TGTGCCAGCAGCTTAGTTCTAGCGGGGGTCACAGATACGCAGTATTTT. Complete variable domain (other parts from reference TRBV11-2 and TRBJ2-3): EAGVAQSPRYKIIEKRQSVAFWCNPISGHATLYWYQQILGQGPKLLIQFQNNGVVDDSQLPKDRFSAERLKGVDSTLKIQPAKLEDSAVYLCASSLVLAGVTDTQYFGPGTRLTVL.

This clonotype was counted many times. V gene TRBV29-1 combines with J gene TRBJ1-4; D might be TRBD1 (5 bases). With 4 bases removed from V and 3 bases from J, the gap between germline ends came to 9 bases. The CDR3 consists of 13 residues. CDR1 is SQVTM and CDR2 is ANQGSEA in the germline V gene. This CDR3 is CSVGGRANEKLFF. Written as DNA, the CDR3 is TGCAGCGTTGGCGGCAGGGCTAATGAAAAACTGTTTTTT.

Many counts were recorded for this clonotype. J is TRBJ1-1 and V is TRBV4-3, with a weak D call TRBD1 (6 bases). There are 16 residues in the CDR3. Germline CDR1 and CDR2: LGHNA and YSLEER. Deletions cut 0 bases from V and 4 bases from J, with 15 bases between. In DNA form, the CDR3 reads TGCGCCAGCAGCCAAGATACCGGGGGCCGGACCACTGAAGCTTTCTTT. This encodes CASSQDTGGRTTEAFF.

The sample holds many counts of this clonotype. This rearrangement joins TRBV15 to TRBJ1-5; D is ambiguous. Germline V lookup: CDR1 LNHNV, CDR2 YYDKDF (reference sequence). CDR3 length: 13 amino acids. V lost 1 base, J lost 5 bases, and 6 bases lay in between. The CDR3 protein is CATSRAVDQPQHF. CDR3 sequence (DNA): TGTGCCACCAGCAGAGCCGTCGATCAGCCCCAGCATTTT.

V and J are TRBV4-3 and TRBJ2-3; 7 bases match TRBD1. The CDR3 is made up of 16 amino acids. V shed 4 bases and J 3 bases; nucleotides not matched to a gene: 10. Germline V gene data show CDR1 as LGHNA and CDR2 as YSLEER. The CDR3: CASSPLWKGATDTQYF. The CDR3 DNA follows: TGCGCCAGCAGCCCTTTGTGGAAGGGGGCAACAGATACGCAGTATTTT.

This clonotype was counted only a few times. This chain joins TRBV29-1 and TRBJ2-3, with 7 bases lining up with TRBD1. V was pared by 4 bases and J by 4 bases, with 5 bases of the junction left unmatched. The CDR3 is 13 amino acids. Per the germline V gene, CDR1 is SQVTM and CDR2 is ANQGSEA. CDR3 in amino acids: CSVAGRGSDTQYF. For the CDR3, the DNA is TGCAGCGTTGCTGGCAGGGGGTCAGATACGCAGTATTTT.

This clonotype was detected a few times. The rearrangement uses TRBV7-9 and TRBJ2-7; D possibly matches TRBD1 or TRBD2 (5 bases each). Germline loops: CDR1 SEHNR, CDR2 FQNEAQ (reference sequence). V was cut by 4 bases and J by 4 bases, with 17 bases left in between. This CDR3 is built from 15 residues. CDR3 DNA: TGTGCCAGCAGCTGGGGGAACGGGCTCAGATACGAGCAGTACTTC. This codes for CASSWGNGLRYEQYF. The complete variable domain, with remaining parts taken from reference TRBV7-9 and TRBJ2-7, reads DTGVSQNPRHKITKRGQNVTFRCDPISEHNRLYWYRQTLGQGPEFLTYFQNEAQLEKSRLLSDRFSAERPKGSFSTLEIQRTEQGDSAMYLCASSWGNGLRYEQYFGPGTRLTVT.

This clonotype was observed many times. The chain employs TRBV24-1 and TRBJ2-1, with 7 bases identical to TRBD1. J gave up 4 bases and V 5 bases, and 4 bases lay outside the gene matches. CDR3 length: 14 amino acids. Germline V gene sequence: CDR1 KGHDR, CDR2 SFDVKD. The CDR3: CATSGMDRYNEQFF. For the CDR3, the DNA is TGTGCCACCAGTGGGATGGACAGGTACAATGAGCAGTTCTTC.

The chain has TRBV11-2 and TRBJ1-1, with 7 bases identical to TRBD1. CDR1 and CDR2 (germline): SGHAT, FQNNGV. J gave up 2 bases and V 4 bases, and 13 bases lay outside the gene matches. CDR3 length: 17 amino acids. The CDR3: CASSSTGSLWGNTEAFF. CDR3 coding DNA: TGTGCCAGCAGCTCGACAGGGAGCTTGTGGGGAAACACTGAAGCTTTCTTT.

There are a few counts of this clonotype. In DNA, the CDR3 is TGCAGCGTTGGAACTAGTGGTAGGGGCAGCTCCTACAATGAGCAGTTCTTC. It specifies CSVGTSGRGSSYNEQFF. The rearrangement uses TRBV29-1 and TRBJ2-1; perhaps D is TRBD1 or TRBD2 (5 bases each). CDR3 length: 17 residues. In germline, CDR1 is SQVTM, CDR2 ANQGSEA. Trimming left V 4 bases short and J 0 bases short, with 19 bases between.

This clonotype showed up many times. J is TRBJ1-3 and V is TRBV5-1; D is unresolved. Germline CDR1 is SGHRS and CDR2 is YFSETQ. The CDR3 is made up of 15 amino acids. V lost 0 bases, J lost 1 base, and 8 bases lay in between. CDR3 region: CASSLAVGSGNTIYF. In DNA, the CDR3 is TGCGCCAGCAGCTTGGCCGTCGGGTCTGGAAACACCATATATTTT. The entire variable domain, with the rest obtained from reference TRBV5-1 and TRBJ1-3, is as follows: KAGVTQTPRYLIKTRGQQVTLSCSPISGHRSVSWYQQTPGQGLQFLFEYFSETQRNKGNFPGRFSGRQFSNSRSEMNVSTLELGDSALYLCASSLAVGSGNTIYFGEGSWLTVV.

The chain recombines TRBV4-1 with TRBJ1-1; no definite D call. V shed 3 bases and J shed 1 base, with 12 bases lying between them. The germline V gene encodes CDR1 MGHRA and CDR2 YSYEKL. The CDR3 has 15 amino acids. CDR3 sequence: CASSQKLTQNTEAFF. The CDR3 DNA is TGCGCCAGCAGCCAGAAACTAACTCAGAACACTGAAGCTTTCTTT.

This clonotype came up a few times. This rearrangement joins TRBV7-6 to TRBJ2-3, with 10 bases lining up with TRBD2. This CDR3 is built from 14 residues. Per germline, CDR1 SGHVS and CDR2 FNYEAQ. Trimming cost V 4 bases and J 5 bases; bases outside gene matches: 3. The CDR3 loop reads CASSSRLAGDTQYF. The DNA of the CDR3 is TGTGCCAGCAGCTCCCGACTAGCGGGAGATACGCAGTATTTT.

The rearrangement links TRBV6-1 to TRBJ1-5; D possibly corresponds to TRBD1 (5 bases). V dropped 8 bases and J dropped 9 bases, with 23 bases sitting between them. From germline, CDR1 is MNHNS and CDR2 SASEGT. The CDR3 consists of 15 residues. The DNA for the CDR3 is TGTGCCAGCTCCAAGGGGTCTGCCCAGAAGGGGCCCCAGCATTTT. Amino acids: CASSKGSAQKGPQHF.

On this clonotype: The conserved closing phenylalanine or tryptophan is absent in this CDR3, likely reflecting a read error. The chain joins TRBV28 to TRBJ2-2; 9 bases align to TRBD2. After removal of 10 bases from V and 4 bases from J, the junction contained 7 bases not matched to a gene. CDR1 and CDR2 (germline): MDHEN, SYDVKM. The CDR3 covers 14 residues. CDR3 sequence: CATYPGLATGELFC. The CDR3 DNA is TGTGCCACTTATCCGGGACTAGCCACCGGGGAGCTGTTTTGT.

This clonotype was detected a few times. The V call is TRBV10-3, the J call TRBJ1-5, with a tentative D call TRBD1 (6 bases). V was cut by 0 bases and J by 2 bases, with 8 bases left in between. This CDR3 contains 15 residues. The germline CDR1 and CDR2 sequences are ENHRY and SYGVKD. Written as DNA, the CDR3 is TGTGCCATCAGTGAGTCGGGACAAGGCAATCAGCCCCAGCATTTT. Translation gives CAISESGQGNQPQHF.